This is a list of T cell receptor beta chains from one sample in a study of blood T cell repertoires in COVID-19. The table came from immunoSEQ multiplex PCR; TCRdb's copy has only in-frame clones and leaves some out. This sample has 250,000 to 350,000 clones, with 75% to 90% found just once. The sample taken for sequencing was PBMCs or T cells enriched from blood (not recorded which). The receptors originated from a woman between 18 and 29 years old who had recovered from COVID-19. Both conserved end residues are part of each CDR3. A D gene is named only where the DNA matches it firmly. Clone size is shown for a subset of rows, as once, few, many or a class of expanded clone.

-,TRBV18,-,TRBJ2-7,CASSQAMTGWVYEQYF,TGTGCCAGCTCCCAAGCCATGACAGGTTGGGTCTACGAGCAGTACTTC
-,TRBV6-5,TRBD1,TRBJ2-5,CASSTGTGEETQYF,TGTGCCAGCAGTACCGGGACAGGGGAAGAGACCCAGTACTTC
once,TRBV3-1/TRBV3-2,TRBD2,TRBJ2-5,CASSQALAGVETQYF,TGTGCCAGCAGCCAAGCTCTCGCGGGGGTGGAGACCCAGTACTTC
few,TRBV7-3,TRBD1,TRBJ1-1,CASSSTGGHTEAFF,TGTGCCAGCAGCTCGACAGGGGGCCACACTGAAGCTTTCTTT
-,TRBV11-2,-,TRBJ2-1,CASSSPTGEQFF,TGTGCCAGCAGCTCCCCTACCGGGGAGCAGTTCTTC
-,TRBV6-5,TRBD1,TRBJ1-2,CASRHYGGGLPGYTF,TGTGCCAGCAGACATTACGGAGGGGGCCTACCTGGCTACACCTTC
-,TRBV19,-,TRBJ2-1,CASSLISGGSYNEQFF,TGTGCCAGTAGTTTGATTAGCGGAGGCTCCTACAATGAGCAGTTCTTC
-,TRBV6-5,-,TRBJ2-3,CASSYSTVTTDTQYF,TGTGCCAGCAGTTACTCGACCGTGACTACAGATACGCAGTATTTT
-,TRBV11-1,TRBD1,TRBJ1-2,CASSLAGGSGYGYTF,TGTGCCAGCAGCCTTGCAGGGGGCTCCGGCTATGGCTACACCTTC
once,TRBV7-9,-,TRBJ1-1,CASTPGGGGMNTEAFF,TGTGCCAGCACCCCAGGAGGTGGCGGAATGAACACTGAAGCTTTCTTT
-,TRBV6-5,-,TRBJ1-1,CATRVEGQEAFF,TGTGCCACCAGAGTAGAAGGACAGGAAGCTTTCTTT
-,TRBV12-3/TRBV12-4,-,TRBJ2-1,CASSSGNEQFF,TGTGCCAGCAGTTCCGGGAATGAGCAGTTCTTC
-,TRBV14,TRBD2,TRBJ2-3,CASSQGVRDYTDTQYF,TGTGCCAGCAGCCAAGGGGTCCGGGACTACACAGATACGCAGTATTTT
few,TRBV2,-,TRBJ1-1,CASSEFQVGEAFF,TGTGCCAGCAGTGAATTCCAGGTTGGTGAAGCTTTCTTT
-,TRBV7-6,TRBD2,TRBJ2-5,CASSRAGVETQYF,TGTGCCAGCAGCCGAGCGGGGGTGGAGACCCAGTACTTC
-,TRBV28,-,TRBJ1-3,CASSLSGTGNTIYF,TGTGCCAGCAGTTTATCGGGGACTGGAAACACCATATATTTT
-,TRBV27,-,TRBJ1-5,CASSFGGYSNQPQHF,TGTGCCAGCAGTTTCGGCGGATATAGCAATCAGCCCCAGCATTTT
-,TRBV5-1,TRBD2,TRBJ2-3,CASSRAGDADTQYF,TGCGCCAGCAGCCGCGCGGGGGACGCAGATACGCAGTATTTT
-,TRBV4-1,-,TRBJ1-5,CASSQGGEGQPQHF,TGCGCCAGCAGCCAAGGGGGGGAAGGCCAGCCCCAGCATTTT
-,TRBV5-4,-,TRBJ1-1,CASSSGLSGAEAFF,TGTGCCAGCAGCTCCGGACTTTCGGGGGCTGAAGCTTTCTTT
-,TRBV9,-,TRBJ2-1,CASSATRGSYNEQFF,TGTGCCAGCAGTGCGACTAGAGGGTCCTACAATGAGCAGTTCTTC
-,TRBV5-8,-,TRBJ2-5,CASSSRVNQETQYF,TGTGCCAGCAGCTCTCGGGTGAACCAAGAGACCCAGTACTTC
-,TRBV12-1,-,TRBJ1-4,CASSPWPATNEKLFF,TGTGCCAGCAGCCCTTGGCCTGCAACTAATGAAAAACTGTTTTTT
once,TRBV20-1,-,TRBJ1-1,CSASYGRNTEAFF,TGCAGTGCTAGTTACGGTAGGAACACTGAAGCTTTCTTT
-,TRBV4-1,TRBD2,TRBJ2-7,CASSQERRGAVYEQYF,TGCGCCAGCAGCCAAGAAAGGCGGGGGGCGGTCTACGAGCAGTACTTC
-,TRBV5-1,TRBD2,TRBJ2-7,CASSHPTSGGYEQYF,TGCGCCAGCAGCCACCCGACTAGCGGGGGCTACGAGCAGTACTTC
-,TRBV12-5,-,TRBJ2-3,CASGLARLASTDTQYF,TGTGCTAGTGGTTTGGCACGACTGGCTAGCACAGATACGCAGTATTTT
-,TRBV27,-,TRBJ2-7,CASSLGAKSYEQYF,TGTGCCAGCAGTTTAGGGGCCAAGTCCTACGAGCAGTACTTC
-,TRBV7-9,-,TRBJ2-7,CASSFSDEQYF,TGTGCCAGCAGCTTTAGCGACGAGCAGTACTTC
-,TRBV6-5,TRBD1,TRBJ1-5,CASSYRTGDQPQHF,TGTGCCAGCAGTTACCGGACAGGAGATCAGCCCCAGCATTTT
-,TRBV6-5,-,TRBJ2-7,CASSREGTYYEQYF,TGTGCCAGCAGTAGAGAAGGGACATACTACGAGCAGTACTTC
-,TRBV9,-,TRBJ1-2,CASSSGNGYTF,TGTGCCAGCAGCTCGGGTAATGGCTACACCTTC
-,TRBV6-5,-,TRBJ2-1,CASSYGLSSNEQFF,TGTGCCAGCAGTTACGGACTCTCTAGCAATGAGCAGTTCTTC
-,TRBV3-1/TRBV3-2,TRBD1,TRBJ1-5,CASSRQGSNQPQHF,TGTGCCAGCAGCCGACAGGGCTCCAATCAGCCCCAGCATTTT